This T cell receptor (beta chain) stems from a study of T cell responses to AZD1222 COVID-19 vaccine. Study-level findings and limits: At study baseline, merely five or six AZD1222 recipients were seropositive.

Produced via immunoSEQ multiplex PCR; TCRdb's table is partial and in-frame only. The data hold 90,000 to 140,000 clones, with approximately 90% observed a single time. The CDR3 length is 16 residues. CDR1 and CDR2 from the germline V gene are MNHEY and SVGEGT. Unmatched junction bases numbered 4, after V lost 2 bases and J lost 3 bases. Note on this clone: Its antigen is unknown.

The sample was peripheral blood, taken on day 0 of AZD1222 vaccination. This chain links TRBV6-2 or TRBV6-3 with TRBJ1-6, with 7 positions matching TRBD1. The TCR sequence derives from an adult in good health. In nucleotides, the CDR3 is TGTGCCAGCAGTTACGACAGGGCCGACTATAATTCACCCCTCCACTTT. Amino acids: CASSYDRADYNSPLHF.